This T cell receptor (beta chain) comes out of a study of PD-L1 blockade in urothelial cancer. About the study: The authors examined blood 3 weeks (second dose) and 6 weeks after treatment start. T cells numbered a median of about 140,000 in the blood samples.

The CDR3 spans 15 residues. Per germline, CDR1 SGHDT and CDR2 YYEEEE. Trimming took off 0 bases at V and 5 bases at J, with 15 bases between the two ends. Added to each PCR by spiking were synthetic TCR analog templates. TCRdb keeps only in-frame clones here, not all; method: immunoSEQ multiplex PCR. The sample lists over 100,000 clones, roughly 90% occurring once. The time point here: peripheral blood 6 weeks after treatment start. Sample numbers ranged from 1 to 8 per patient, encompassing pretreatment and on-treatment collections. The sequence derives from a man in his 60s with urothelial cancer. The source material was PBMCs, sampled around atezolizumab (anti-PD-L1) treatment. This rearrangement joins TRBV5-6 to TRBJ2-7, with D perhaps TRBD1 (6 bases). CDR3 residues: CASSLAGRGQHEQYF. The CDR3, as DNA: TGTGCCAGCAGCTTGGCCGGCAGGGGTCAACACGAGCAGTACTTC.